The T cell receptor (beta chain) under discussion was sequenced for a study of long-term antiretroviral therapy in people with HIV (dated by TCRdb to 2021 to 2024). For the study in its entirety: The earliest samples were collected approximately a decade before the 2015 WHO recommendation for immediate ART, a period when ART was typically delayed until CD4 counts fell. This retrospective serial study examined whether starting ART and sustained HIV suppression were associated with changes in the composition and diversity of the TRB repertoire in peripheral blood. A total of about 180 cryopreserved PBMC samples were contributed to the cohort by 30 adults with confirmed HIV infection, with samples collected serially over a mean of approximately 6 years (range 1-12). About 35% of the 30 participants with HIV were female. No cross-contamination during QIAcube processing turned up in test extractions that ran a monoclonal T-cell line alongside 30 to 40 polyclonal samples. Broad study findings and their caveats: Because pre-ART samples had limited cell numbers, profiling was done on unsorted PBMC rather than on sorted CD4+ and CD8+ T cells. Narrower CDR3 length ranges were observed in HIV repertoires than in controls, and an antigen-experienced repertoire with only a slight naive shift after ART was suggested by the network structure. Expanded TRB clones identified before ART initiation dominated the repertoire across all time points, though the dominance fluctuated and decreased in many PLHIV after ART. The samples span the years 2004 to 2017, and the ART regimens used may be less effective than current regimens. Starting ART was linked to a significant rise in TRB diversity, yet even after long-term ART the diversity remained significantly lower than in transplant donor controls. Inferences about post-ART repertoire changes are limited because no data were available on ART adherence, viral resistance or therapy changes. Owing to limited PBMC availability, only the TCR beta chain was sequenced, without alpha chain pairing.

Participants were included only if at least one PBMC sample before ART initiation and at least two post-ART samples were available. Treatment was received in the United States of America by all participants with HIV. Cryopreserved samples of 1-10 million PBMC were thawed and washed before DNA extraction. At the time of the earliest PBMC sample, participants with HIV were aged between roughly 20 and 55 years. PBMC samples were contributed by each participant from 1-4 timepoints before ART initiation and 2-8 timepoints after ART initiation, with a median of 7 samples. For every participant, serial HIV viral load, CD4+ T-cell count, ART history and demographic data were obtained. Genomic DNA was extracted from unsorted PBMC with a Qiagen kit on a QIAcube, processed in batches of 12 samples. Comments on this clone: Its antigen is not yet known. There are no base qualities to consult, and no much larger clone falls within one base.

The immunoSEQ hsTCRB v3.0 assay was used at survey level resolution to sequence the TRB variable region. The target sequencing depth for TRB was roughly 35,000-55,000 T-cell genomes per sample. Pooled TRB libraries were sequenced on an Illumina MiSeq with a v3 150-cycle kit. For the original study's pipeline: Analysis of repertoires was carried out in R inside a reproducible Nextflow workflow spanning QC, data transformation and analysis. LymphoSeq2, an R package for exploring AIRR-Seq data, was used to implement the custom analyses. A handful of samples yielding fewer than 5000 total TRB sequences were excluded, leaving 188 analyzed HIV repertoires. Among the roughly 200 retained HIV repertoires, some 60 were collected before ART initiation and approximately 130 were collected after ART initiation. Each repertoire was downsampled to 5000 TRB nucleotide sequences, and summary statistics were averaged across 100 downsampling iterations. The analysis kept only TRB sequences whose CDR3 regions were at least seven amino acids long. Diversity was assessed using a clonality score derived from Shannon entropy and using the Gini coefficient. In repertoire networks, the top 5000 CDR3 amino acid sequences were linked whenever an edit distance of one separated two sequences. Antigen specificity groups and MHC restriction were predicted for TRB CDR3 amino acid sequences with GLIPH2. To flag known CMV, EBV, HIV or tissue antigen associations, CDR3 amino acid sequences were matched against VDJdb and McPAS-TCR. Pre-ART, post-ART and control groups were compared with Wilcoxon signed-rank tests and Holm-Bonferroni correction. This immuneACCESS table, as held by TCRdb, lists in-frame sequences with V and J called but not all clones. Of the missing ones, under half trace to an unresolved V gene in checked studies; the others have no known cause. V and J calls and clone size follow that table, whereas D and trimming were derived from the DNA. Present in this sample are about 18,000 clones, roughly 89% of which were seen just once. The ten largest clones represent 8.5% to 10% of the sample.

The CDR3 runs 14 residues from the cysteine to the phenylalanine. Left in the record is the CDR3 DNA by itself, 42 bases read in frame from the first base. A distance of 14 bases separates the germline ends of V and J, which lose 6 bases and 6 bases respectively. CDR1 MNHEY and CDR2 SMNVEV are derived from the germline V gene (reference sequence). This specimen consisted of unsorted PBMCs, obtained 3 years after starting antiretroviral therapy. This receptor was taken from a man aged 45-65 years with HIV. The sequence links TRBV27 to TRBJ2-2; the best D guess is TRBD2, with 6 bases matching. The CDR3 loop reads CASSTTSPPGELFF. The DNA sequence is TGTGCCAGCAGCACGACTAGTCCCCCCGGGGAGCTGTTTTTT.